This T cell receptor beta chain is drawn from a study of T cell responses to AZD1222 COVID-19 vaccine. Study outcomes and limitations: Elevations in Spike-specific TCR breadth and depth followed administration of two AZD1222 doses. Spike was spanned by vaccine-associated CD4 TCRs, which were dominant at 160-218 and 743-854. Only 5 or 6 people who got AZD1222 tested seropositive at baseline. The donor group comprised mostly white British people and more females; the analysis possibly underestimated clonal diversity.

The assay was immunoSEQ multiplex PCR, and TCRdb's table has in-frame clones only and misses some. Of around 160,000 clones detected, about 91% appear once; the ten largest clones hold 3% to 4%. The CDR3 spans 12 residues. CDR1 LNHDA and CDR2 SQIVND come from the germline V gene (reference sequence). J was trimmed by 8 bases and V by 10 bases; bases with no gene match: 10. This clone has a single count. What it binds is unknown. The chain recombines TRBV19 with TRBJ1-2; 7 bases match TRBD1. This TCR derives from an adult who received the AZD1222 COVID-19 vaccine. The specimen comprised peripheral blood, sampled 28 days after the second AZD1222 dose. This chain's CDR3 is CATSLTGDGYTF. CDR3 DNA: TGTGCCACAAGCCTAACAGGGGACGGCTACACCTTC.